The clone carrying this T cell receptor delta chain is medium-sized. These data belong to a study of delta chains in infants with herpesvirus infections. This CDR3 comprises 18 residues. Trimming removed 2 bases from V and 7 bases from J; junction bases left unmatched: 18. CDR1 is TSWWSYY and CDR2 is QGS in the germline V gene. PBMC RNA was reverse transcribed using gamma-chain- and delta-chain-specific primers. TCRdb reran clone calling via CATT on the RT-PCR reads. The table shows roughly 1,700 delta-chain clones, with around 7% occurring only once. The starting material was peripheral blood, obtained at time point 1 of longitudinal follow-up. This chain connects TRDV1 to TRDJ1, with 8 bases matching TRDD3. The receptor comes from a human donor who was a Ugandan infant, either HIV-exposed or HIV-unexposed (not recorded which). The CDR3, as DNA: TGTGCTCTTGGGGAAAGTCCGGAGCTGGGGGAGCCCCCTATTAAACTCATCTTT. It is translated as CALGESPELGEPPIKLIF.